The 10 T cell receptor beta chains given below trace back to one sample, sequenced in a study of a mutant IDH1 vaccine in newly diagnosed glioma. Time point defined: week 11, during vaccination. Each dose delivered 300 ug of mutant IDH1 20-mer peptide subcutaneously with imiquimod. Some clones are missing from TCRdb's copy, which holds only in-frame ones; the method was immunoSEQ multiplex PCR. The data show roughly 110,000 clones, with about 90% seen just once and roughly 0.61% held by the top ten. These receptors' targets are unknown. The sequences come from PBMCs, collected from a glioma patient whose treatment included an IDH1 peptide vaccine. The receptors shown here come from a woman aged 45-65 years with glioma.

This chain uses TRBV7-3 with TRBJ2-2, with D perhaps TRBD2 (6 bases). The germline V gene has CDR1 SGHTA and CDR2 FQGTGA. V dropped 0 bases and J dropped 4 bases, with 12 bases sitting between them. This CDR3 contains 16 residues. The CDR3 DNA follows: TGTGCCAGCAGCTTAACGGGCGGGGTTGGCACCGGGGAGCTGTTTTTT. Its protein is CASSLTGGVGTGELFF. The full variable domain, its missing parts supplied by reference TRBV7-3 and TRBJ2-2, is GAGVSQTPSNKVTEKGKYVELRCDPISGHTALYWYRQSLGQGPEFLIYFQGTGAADDSGLPNDRFFAVRPEGSVSTLKIQRTERGDSAVYLCASSLTGGVGTGELFFGEGSRLTVL.

J is TRBJ1-2 and V is TRBV2, with D perhaps TRBD1 (5 bases). The germline V gene encodes CDR1 SNHLY and CDR2 FYNNEI. Between the trimmed V and J ends, which lost 2 bases and 5 bases, there was a span of 12 bases. The CDR3 sequence is 14 residues long. The DNA for the CDR3 is TGTGCCAGCAGTGAAAGGCAGGGATTATATGGCTACACCTTC. It yields the protein CASSERQGLYGYTF.

The chain links TRBV13 to TRBJ2-1; 16 bases are a match to TRBD2. Germline V gene sequence: CDR1 PRHDT, CDR2 FYEKMQ (reference sequence). CDR3 size: 15 residues. Germline trimming cut 5 bases from V and 9 bases from J; bases unmatched to any gene: 4. CDR3 in amino acids: CASSQGLAGGFEQFF. The CDR3 DNA reads as TGTGCCAGCAGCCAGGGACTAGCGGGAGGGTTTGAGCAGTTCTTC.

The rearrangement uses TRBV29-1 and TRBJ2-1; a possible D gene is TRBD2 (6 bases). V shed 2 bases and J shed 0 bases, with 8 bases lying between them. The CDR3 is made up of 14 amino acids. Germline CDR1 SQVTM, CDR2 ANQGSEA. CDR3 nucleotides: TGCAGCGTTGAAAGGGAGGCCTCCTACAATGAGCAGTTCTTC. It yields the protein CSVEREASYNEQFF.

V gene TRBV5-1 combines with J gene TRBJ2-5, with D perhaps being TRBD1 or TRBD2 (5 bases each). V was pared by 0 bases and J by 5 bases, with 11 bases between. The CDR3 sequence is 14 residues long. The V gene's germline CDR1 is SGHRS and CDR2 YFSETQ. Here the CDR3 reads CASSLAGREETQYF. DNA of the CDR3: TGCGCCAGCAGCTTGGCAGGCAGGGAGGAGACCCAGTACTTC.

The chain carries TRBV7-9 and TRBJ2-1, with 9 bases aligning to TRBD1. This CDR3 region has 15 residues. Germline V gene data show CDR1 as SEHNR and CDR2 as FQNEAQ (reference sequence). V trimming: 4 bases; J trimming: 3 bases; junction bases outside the gene matches: 4. The CDR3 region has the DNA TGTGCCAGCAGCTCCGGGACAGGGCTCTACAATGAGCAGTTCTTC. It yields the protein CASSSGTGLYNEQFF.

The rearrangement uses TRBV2 and TRBJ1-2; D might be TRBD1 (6 bases). Germline CDR1 is SNHLY and CDR2 is FYNNEI. This CDR3 spans 14 amino acids. Trimming pared 2 bases from V and 7 bases from J, leaving 14 bases between. The CDR3 spells CASSERTGRGGYTF. In DNA form, the CDR3 reads TGTGCCAGCAGTGAAAGAACAGGGCGAGGTGGCTACACCTTC.

The gene calls are TRBV30 and TRBJ1-2, with D possibly matching TRBD1 (5 bases). CDR3 length: 10 amino acids. CDR1 and CDR2 (germline): GTSNPN, SVGIG (reference sequence). Trimming pared 8 bases from V and 5 bases from J, leaving 9 bases between. The CDR3, as DNA: TGTGCCGGGGCGTTTTATGGCTACACCTTC. Translation gives CAGAFYGYTF. The full variable domain, with the rest looked up from reference TRBV30 and TRBJ1-2, is SQTIHQWPATLVQPVGSPLSLECTVEGTSNPNLYWYRQAAGRGLQLLFYSVGIGQISSEVPQNLSASRPQDRQFILSSKKLLLSDSGFYLCAGAFYGYTFGSGTRLTVV.

V gene TRBV5-4 combines with J gene TRBJ2-5; 8 bases agree with TRBD2. The end of the DNA is better explained by TRBJ2-7, so the J call may be wrong. Germline V gives CDR1 SGHNT, CDR2 YYREEE (reference sequence). The CDR3 has 13 residues. The CDR3 region has the DNA TGTGCCAGCAGCCCGGGACTAGAATCCGAGCAGTACTTC. This codes for CASSPGLESEQYF.

The CDR3 sequence is CASSLADGGTDTQYF. CDR3 nucleotide sequence: TGTGCCAGCAGCTTAGCCGACGGGGGGACAGATACGCAGTATTTT. This rearrangement joins TRBV7-9 to TRBJ2-3; 7 nucleotides line up with TRBD2. The CDR3 has 15 amino acids. Germline CDR1 SEHNR, CDR2 FQNEAQ (reference sequence). After removal of 0 bases from V and 3 bases from J, the junction contained 3 bases not matched to a gene. Combining the CDR3 with reference TRBV7-9 and TRBJ2-3 gives the whole variable domain DTGVSQNPRHKITKRGQNVTFRCDPISEHNRLYWYRQTLGQGPEFLTYFQNEAQLEKSRLLSDRFSAERPKGSFSTLEIQRTEQGDSAMYLCASSLADGGTDTQYFGPGTRLTVL.